This TCR beta chain was sequenced during a study of cytomegalovirus exposure and HLA in healthy donors. PCR amplification relied on 60 Vbeta primers (plus 13 Jbeta primers). The method was immunoSEQ multiplex PCR; TCRdb's version includes in-frame clones alone and lacks a portion of them. Of 80,000 or so clones detected, 75% to 85% appear once; the ten largest clones hold roughly 3.5%. Per germline, CDR1 SGDLS and CDR2 YYNGEE. This CDR3 contains 16 residues. With 4 bases removed from V and 0 bases from J, the gap between germline ends came to 14 bases. V gene TRBV9 combines with J gene TRBJ1-3; no definite D call. The clonotype originates from a man aged 40-55 years in good health and CMV-seronegative. The sample taken for sequencing was PBMCs. The CDR3 nucleotides are TGTGCCAGCAGCCTATCCACGGTAGACTCTGGAAACACCATATATTTT. Its translation is CASSLSTVDSGNTIYF.